The rows below give T cell receptor beta chains drawn from one sample of a study of OX40 agonist ivuxolimab in advanced cancers. Repertoires were generated with immunoSEQ multiplex PCR, while TCRdb's copy carries only in-frame clones and drops some. The sample yields under 80,000 clones, more than 85% seen once. This specimen was CD4+ or CD8+ T cells sorted from blood, taken in a trial of the OX40 agonist ivuxolimab. These receptors were taken from an adult with an advanced solid tumor such as melanoma, head and neck, liver or kidney cancer. The CDR3 runs from the conserved cysteine through the conserved F or W. The order of the fields is J gene, clone size, CDR3 length, V gene, D gene, CDR3 DNA, CDR3 protein. A D gene is named only where the DNA matches it firmly. Rows give clone size only sometimes, using once, few, many, or a class for an expanded clone.

TRBJ2-5 | . | 14 | TRBV4-2 | . | TGTGCCAGCAGCCCTCGACCGACCGGGGAGACCCAGTACTTC | CASSPRPTGETQYF
TRBJ2-1 | . | 14 | TRBV11-3 | TRBD2 | TGTGCCAGCAGCATGGGGGGACTAGCCAATGAGCAGTTCTTC | CASSMGGLANEQFF
TRBJ2-1 | . | 13 | TRBV14 | . | TGTGCCAGCAGCCAAGCTTCAGGTGGTGAGCAGTTCTTC | CASSQASGGEQFF
TRBJ1-5 | . | 13 | TRBV29-1 | . | TGCAGCGTTACCACAGATAACAATCAGCCCCAGCATTTT | CSVTTDNNQPQHF
TRBJ1-5 | . | 14 | TRBV30 | . | TGTGCCTGGAGTGTAGGGGGGCCAGGGCAGCCCCAGCATTTT | CAWSVGGPGQPQHF
TRBJ1-5 | . | 13 | TRBV18 | . | TGTGCCAGCTCGGACAGCCTCAATCAGCCCCAGCATTTT | CASSDSLNQPQHF
TRBJ1-4 | . | 13 | TRBV6-5 | TRBD1 | TGTGCCAGCAGTGAACAGGGGAAGAAAAAACTGTTTTTT | CASSEQGKKKLFF
TRBJ1-6 | once | 14 | TRBV6-5 | . | TGTGCCAGCAGTTACGAGGGTGTCAATTCACCCCTCCACTTT | CASSYEGVNSPLHF
TRBJ1-1 | . | 15 | TRBV4-1 | . | TGCGCCAGCAGCCTCGGAGGTGGCGTGTTCACTGAAGCTTTCTTT | CASSLGGGVFTEAFF
TRBJ2-7 | . | 15 | TRBV7-2 | . | TGTGCCAGCAGCCCAAATCGCTGGGACCGCTACGAGCAGTACTTC | CASSPNRWDRYEQYF
TRBJ2-7 | . | 13 | TRBV11-2 | . | TGTGCCAGCAGTTTGACCCTAGCCTACGAGCAGTACTTC | CASSLTLAYEQYF
TRBJ2-5 | . | 12 | TRBV9 | . | TGTGCCAGCAGCGTAGCCCTGGGAGACCAGTACTTC | CASSVALGDQYF
TRBJ1-5 | . | 15 | TRBV2 | . | TGTGCCAGCAGTGAATGGGGAAATAGCAATCAGCCCCAGCATTTT | CASSEWGNSNQPQHF
TRBJ2-2 | . | 16 | TRBV25-1 | . | TGTGCCAGCAGTGAATCGGGCAGGGTAGGCACCGGGGAGCTGTTTTTT | CASSESGRVGTGELFF
TRBJ2-7 | once | 18 | TRBV11-2 | . | TGTGCCAGCAGCTTAGATATCCCTAGGGATCCCGTTTTCTACGAGCAGTACTTC | CASSLDIPRDPVFYEQYF
TRBJ2-5 | few | 16 | TRBV5-1 | . | TGCGCCAGCAGCTTGAGTAGCGGAGTTTCAGGGGAGACCCAGTACTTC | CASSLSSGVSGETQYF
TRBJ2-7 | . | 14 | TRBV7-2 | . | TGTGCCAGCAGCTCACAAGGGGGGCGACGCGAGCAGTACTTC | CASSSQGGRREQYF
TRBJ1-3 | . | 15 | TRBV7-2 | TRBD1 | TGTGCCAGCAGCTTGGGACAGAGCTCTGGAAACACCATATATTTT | CASSLGQSSGNTIYF
TRBJ2-7 | . | 15 | TRBV4-3 | . | TGCGCCAGCAGCCGCCGAGTGGACGGAGCCTACGAGCAGTACTTC | CASSRRVDGAYEQYF
TRBJ1-1 | . | 16 | TRBV4-2 | . | TGTGCCAGCAGCCAAGGTTACGGGGGACTGGACCTTGAAGCTTTCTTT | CASSQGYGGLDLEAFF
TRBJ2-7 | once | 13 | TRBV7-2 | TRBD2 | TGTGCCAGCAGATCCGGGACTAGTAACGAGCAGTACTTC | CASRSGTSNEQYF
TRBJ2-7 | . | 15 | TRBV7-3 | TRBD1 | TGTGCCAGCAGCCTACGTCCCGGGACAGGGAACGAGCAGTACTTC | CASSLRPGTGNEQYF
TRBJ1-1 | . | 16 | TRBV11-2 | TRBD1 | TGTGCCAGCAGCCCCATGACAGGGGCTATGAACACTGAAGCTTTCTTT | CASSPMTGAMNTEAFF
TRBJ2-5 | . | 16 | TRBV14 | TRBD2 | TGTGCCAGCAGCCCGCGACTAGCGGGAGCTGGAGAGACCCAGTACTTC | CASSPRLAGAGETQYF
TRBJ2-2 | . | 12 | TRBV5-5 | . | TGTGCCAGCAGCTTGGTTCCCGGGGAGCTGTTTTTT | CASSLVPGELFF
TRBJ1-2 | . | 15 | TRBV5-6 | . | TGTGCCAGCAGCTTGGTAGGTTCAGCTAACTATGGCTACACCTTC | CASSLVGSANYGYTF
TRBJ1-3 | . | 16 | TRBV5-1 | . | TGCGCCAGCAGCCTGGTCGCCCGGAGCTCTGGAAACACCATATATTTT | CASSLVARSSGNTIYF
TRBJ2-1 | . | 14 | TRBV10-3 | . | TGTGCCATCAGTGAGTCAGGCGGAGGCAATGAGCAGTTCTTC | CAISESGGGNEQFF
TRBJ2-1 | . | 14 | TRBV30 | TRBD2 | TGTGCCTGGAATCTGGGCGGGGGTCACAATGAGCAGTTCTTC | CAWNLGGGHNEQFF
TRBJ1-2 | . | 13 | TRBV19 | . | TGTGCCAGTAGTATTCGGTCTAACTATGGCTACACCTTC | CASSIRSNYGYTF
TRBJ2-5 | . | 15 | TRBV25-1 | . | TGTGCCAGCAGTGAATACCAGGGATCTGGCGAGACCCAGTACTTC | CASSEYQGSGETQYF
TRBJ2-3 | . | 17 | TRBV7-3 | TRBD1 | TGTGCCAGCAGCTCTAACCGAGGGGGACAGGGGTCAGATACGCAGTATTTT | CASSSNRGGQGSDTQYF
TRBJ1-4 | few | 15 | TRBV28 | . | TGTGCCAGCAGTTTATGGGGGGCAAATAATGAAAAACTGTTTTTT | CASSLWGANNEKLFF
TRBJ1-1 | once | 14 | TRBV2 | . | TGTGCCAGCAGCCTTGGGGGGAGGAACACTGAAGCTTTCTTT | CASSLGGRNTEAFF
TRBJ2-1 | . | 16 | TRBV9 | . | TGTGCCAGCAGCGGTAGTTGGCTAGGGGCGAGAAATGAGCAGTTCTTC | CASSGSWLGARNEQFF
TRBJ2-7 | . | 14 | TRBV10-3 | . | TGTGCCATCAGTGAGTCGGGGCAGGGCTACGAGCAGTACTTC | CAISESGQGYEQYF
TRBJ2-5 | . | 17 | TRBV5-1 | TRBD2 | TGCGCCAGCAGCTTGGCCGGTGGACTAGCGAACCAAGAGACCCAGTACTTC | CASSLAGGLANQETQYF
TRBJ1-4 | . | 16 | TRBV6-6 | . | TGTGCCAGCAGTTACTCGATGACAAAAAGTTGGGAAAAACTGTTTTTT | CASSYSMTKSWEKLFF
TRBJ2-1 | once | 12 | TRBV2 | . | TGTGCCAGCAGTGAGGGGATTATTGAGCAGTTCTTC | CASSEGIIEQFF
TRBJ2-3 | . | 16 | TRBV5-1 | TRBD2 | TGCGCCAGCAGCTTGGGACTAGCGGGAAGGCAAGATACGCAGTATTTT | CASSLGLAGRQDTQYF
TRBJ2-2 | . | 15 | TRBV11-2 | TRBD1 | TGTGCCAGCAGCCTCCGGGACCAGGGGGCCGGGGAGCTGTTTTTT | CASSLRDQGAGELFF
TRBJ2-3 | . | 13 | TRBV4-2 | . | TGTGCCAGCAGCCAACCCGGAGGAGATACGCAGTATTTT | CASSQPGGDTQYF
TRBJ2-1 | once | 13 | TRBV21-1 | . | TGTGCCAGCAGCAAAGCCCACGAAAATGAGCAGTTCTTC | CASSKAHENEQFF
TRBJ2-6 | . | 13 | TRBV10-3 | . | TGTGCCATCGAGGGCTCTGGGGCCAACGTCCTGACTTTC | CAIEGSGANVLTF
TRBJ2-7 | . | 14 | TRBV21-1 | . | TGTGCCAGCAGCAAGAACAGGGGATCCTACGAGCAGTACTTC | CASSKNRGSYEQYF
TRBJ2-5 | . | 15 | TRBV6-6 | . | TGTGCCAGCACCGCTAACGGGGCATCGCAAGAGACCCAGTACTTC | CASTANGASQETQYF
TRBJ2-3 | . | 16 | TRBV5-1 | TRBD2 | TGCGCCAGCAGCCTGGGGACTAGCGGGGGCACAGATACGCAGTATTTT | CASSLGTSGGTDTQYF
TRBJ1-1 | . | 12 | TRBV5-8 | TRBD1 | TGTGCCAGCAGCCGGGACAGGCGGATGGCTTTCTTT | CASSRDRRMAFF
TRBJ2-6 | . | 17 | TRBV4-2 | . | TGTGCCAGCAGCCAAGATACAGGGACCTCTGGGGCCAACGTCCTGACTTTC | CASSQDTGTSGANVLTF
TRBJ1-5 | . | 14 | TRBV6-5 | . | TGTGCCAGCAACCAAGGACAGCCCAATCAGCCCCAGCATTTT | CASNQGQPNQPQHF
TRBJ2-5 | . | 14 | TRBV27 | TRBD2 | TGTGCCAGCAGACTAGCGGGGAAACAAGAGACCCAGTACTTC | CASRLAGKQETQYF
TRBJ2-7 | . | 13 | TRBV19 | . | TGTGCCAGTAGTATGGTGGGGAAAGACGAGCAGTACTTC | CASSMVGKDEQYF
TRBJ2-5 | . | 14 | TRBV4-2 | . | TGTGCCAGCAGCCAAGAAACAGGGAAAGAGACCCAGTACTTC | CASSQETGKETQYF
TRBJ2-5 | . | 11 | TRBV5-1 | . | TGCGCCAGCAGCTTACAAGAGACCCAGTACTTC | CASSLQETQYF
TRBJ2-7 | once | 12 | TRBV28 | . | TGTGCCAGCAGTTCGTTCTTTTACGAGCAGTACTTC | CASSSFFYEQYF